The clone carrying this TCR beta chain occurred once. The sample belongs to a study of blood T cell repertoires in COVID-19. Study at large: The study drew acute and convalescent COVID-19 samples from the United States, Italy and Spain. T cells, B-cell-depleted T cells, or PBMCs supplied cDNA or gDNA.

Source study methods: It was from reference gene primer amplification that nucleated cell counts were estimated. Sequencing was performed with immunoSEQ multiplex PCR; in TCRdb, only in-frame clones are kept and a portion is missing. V and J calls and clone size follow that table, whereas D and trimming were derived from the DNA. The sample yields under 200,000 clones, roughly 85% seen once. What was sequenced was peripheral blood. The TCR originated in a woman older than 75 with acute or convalescent COVID-19.

The chain's CDR3 is CASSLRTGGNTGELFF. CDR3 DNA sequence: TGCGCCAGCAGCTTGCGGACAGGGGGTAACACCGGGGAGCTGTTTTTT. The V and J genes are TRBV5-1 and TRBJ2-2; 10 nucleotides match TRBD1. Germline V lookup: CDR1 SGHRS, CDR2 YFSETQ. CDR3 size: 16 residues. Losses at the gene ends were 1 base for V and 2 bases for J; bases not matched to a gene: 2.